Given below is one T cell receptor (beta chain) in context. This entry belongs to a study of shared clonotypes between healthy human individuals. All donors qualified as healthy HIV-negative adults and had experienced no recent acute infections or vaccinations. Within Nashville, Tennessee resided all donors, each a Caucasian adult. Division of CD4+ cells produced a CD45RA+ naive subset and a CD45RA-negative memory subset. The assay was immunoSEQ multiplex PCR, and TCRdb's table has in-frame clones only and misses some. The sample carries some 1 million clones, around 76% recorded once. This CDR3 is 14 amino acids long. In germline, CDR1 is KGHSH, CDR2 LQKENI. V shed 3 bases and J shed 9 bases, with 15 bases lying between them.

The source is a man between 18 and 29 years old in good health. Sequencing used memory CD4+ T cells sorted from blood. This sample's subset: CD45RA-negative fraction. The V call is TRBV18, the J call TRBJ1-5; a possible D gene is TRBD1 (5 bases). The CDR3 coding sequence is TGTGCCAGCTCACCGGGTGACCAGGGCGGGCCCCAGCATTTT. Protein product: CASSPGDQGGPQHF.